Sequencing of this T cell receptor beta chain was carried out in a study of patients and donors after allogeneic stem cell transplantation. This clonotype was picked up a small number of times. TCRdb re-derived calls from the RT-PCR reads in MiXCR, one entry per CDR3 protein. The sample has roughly 960,000 distinct CDR3 sequences; roughly 18% are singletons. V dropped 3 bases and J dropped 2 bases, with 16 bases sitting between them. CDR3 size: 17 residues. This TCR was sampled from a human donor who was either an allogeneic HSCT recipient or a stem cell or donor lymphocyte infusion donor (not recorded which). It is not recorded whose cells these are; they may come from a transplant donor. The sequenced material came from blood, either unsorted or a sorted T cell fraction (not recorded which). The gene calls are TRBV12-3 or TRBV12-4 and TRBJ2-2, with D possibly being TRBD1 (6 bases). The CDR3 DNA is TGTGCCAGCAGTTTCTCCCTGGACAGTATAAACACCGGGGAGCTGTTTTTT. Translation: CASSFSLDSINTGELFF.